A single sample gave rise to the 32 T cell receptor beta chains below, sequenced in a study of vaccination and CD4 T cells after COVID-19. With the Oncomine TCR Beta short-read assay, DNA from cultured CD4+ T cells was sequenced. TCRdb used MiXCR to reprocess the PCR reads, holding one entry per CDR3 protein. The table includes around 5,400 distinct CDR3 sequences, less than 45% detected once. Treatment in this sample: approximately 10-day PBMC culture with coronavirus spike peptide pools or control peptides (ViraFEST assay). No antigen has been assigned to these receptors. The sample comprised CD4+ T cells from blood, cultured in vitro. The receptors were sampled from a human donor who had recovered from COVID-19.

The chain has TRBV2 and TRBJ2-1; D uncertain. V lost 5 bases and J lost 6, with 5 bases in between. The germline gives CDR1 SNHLY, CDR2 FYNNEI. The CDR3 spans 11 residues. CDR3 sequence: CASSSFNEQFF. The DNA of the CDR3 is TGTGCCAGCAGTAGTTTCAATGAGCAGTTCTTC. Complete variable domain (other parts from reference TRBV2 and TRBJ2-1): EPEVTQTPSHQVTQMGQEVILRCVPISNHLYFYWYRQILGQKVEFLVSFYNNEISEKSEIFDDQFSVERPDGSNFTLKIRSTKLEDSAMYFCASSSFNEQFFGPGTRLTVL.

The V call is TRBV20-1, the J call TRBJ2-1; 10 bases map to TRBD2. The V gene end was trimmed by 5 bases and the J gene end by 4 bases; junction bases not matched to a gene: 5. The CDR3 consists of 14 residues. In germline, CDR1 is DFQATT, CDR2 SNEGSKA (reference sequence). Written as DNA, the CDR3 is TGCAGTGCTGGACTAGCGGAACGATACAATGAGCAGTTCTTC. This gives the protein CSAGLAERYNEQFF.

By sample fraction, this clonotype is medium-sized (0.01 to 0.1%). The gene calls are TRBV18 and TRBJ1-6; D is unclear. The CDR3 spans 14 residues. Trimming shortened V by 1 base and J by 7 bases, and 8 bases separated the two germline ends. Germline values: CDR1 KGHSH, CDR2 LQKENI. The CDR3: CASSPLTGNSPLHF. In DNA form, the CDR3 reads TGTGCCAGCTCACCACTGACTGGAAATTCACCCCTCCACTTT.

The V gene is TRBV4-2, the J gene TRBJ2-7, with 7 bases that match TRBD2. The CDR3 has 17 amino acids. Germline loops: CDR1 LGHNA, CDR2 YNFKEQ. The trim removed 0 bases at V and 3 bases at J, leaving 11 bases unmatched. The CDR3 sequence is CASSQEEGASGNYEQYF. DNA of the CDR3: TGTGCCAGCAGCCAAGAGGAAGGGGCTAGCGGAAACTACGAGCAGTACTTC.

The chain couples TRBV12-3 or TRBV12-4 to TRBJ1-2; 8 nucleotides line up with TRBD1. The CDR3 extends over 17 amino acids. The trim removed 5 bases at V and 2 bases at J, leaving 13 bases unmatched. CDR3 DNA sequence: TGTGCCAGCAGTCCGCGGACAGGGACAAGTCCAAACTATGGCTACACCTTC. This codes for CASSPRTGTSPNYGYTF.

This clonotype was seen a few times. The V gene is TRBV6-1, the J gene TRBJ2-5; maybe TRBD2 (6 bases). V was pared by 8 bases and J by 2 bases, with 12 bases between. The germline V gene has CDR1 MNHNS and CDR2 SASEGT. This CDR3 has 13 amino acids. Here the CDR3 reads CASRGTPQETQYF. The CDR3 DNA reads as TGTGCCAGCCGGGGGACTCCACAAGAGACCCAGTACTTC.

Only a few counts were recorded for this clonotype. As DNA, the CDR3 is TGTGCCAGCAGTGACTACGTAGCGGGGAAAGAGACCCAGTACTTC. This gives the protein CASSDYVAGKETQYF. The chain employs TRBV2 and TRBJ2-5; 8 positions agree with TRBD2. V was clipped by 3 bases and J by 3 bases; unmatched bases: 6. This CDR3 has 15 residues. Per germline, CDR1 SNHLY and CDR2 FYNNEI.

The chain links TRBV27 to TRBJ2-5; 10 nucleotides agree with TRBD2. This CDR3 is 16 amino acids long. The germline gives CDR1 MNHEY, CDR2 SMNVEV (reference sequence). After removal of 5 bases from V and 4 bases from J, the junction contained 10 bases not matched to a gene. CDR3 residues: CASSTTVAGGGETQYF. CDR3 nucleotides: TGTGCCAGCAGTACGACGGTAGCGGGAGGCGGAGAGACCCAGTACTTC.

This clonotype ranks as large. The V and J genes are TRBV6-5 and TRBJ1-2; 8 bases line up with TRBD1. In germline, CDR1 is MNHEY, CDR2 SVGAGI. Losses at the gene ends were 0 bases for V and 8 bases for J; bases not matched to a gene: 20. The CDR3 is made up of 19 amino acids. CDR3 amino acids: CASSYSGAQGGGSVGGYTF. CDR3 coding DNA: TGTGCCAGCAGTTACTCAGGGGCACAGGGGGGAGGCTCTGTGGGAGGCTACACCTTC.

This clonotype was observed a few times. The V and J genes are TRBV15 and TRBJ2-7, with TRBD2 matching over 14 bases. V shed 1 base and J 3 bases; nucleotides not matched to a gene: 5. Germline V CDR1 and CDR2: LNHNV, YYDKDF (reference sequence). The CDR3 covers 17 residues. Here the CDR3 reads CATSRVPGTSGSYEQYF. In DNA, the CDR3 is TGTGCCACCAGCAGAGTTCCCGGGACTAGCGGGAGCTACGAGCAGTACTTC. The whole variable domain, filled in from reference TRBV15 and TRBJ2-7, reads DAMVIQNPRYQVTQFGKPVTLSCSQTLNHNVMYWYQQKSSQAPKLLFHYYDKDFNNEADTPDNFQSRRPNTSFCFLDIRSPGLGDTAMYLCATSRVPGTSGSYEQYFGPGTRLTVT.

This chain links TRBV6-2 or TRBV6-3 with TRBJ2-5; D uncertain. This CDR3 has 13 residues. With 6 bases removed from V and 5 bases from J, the gap between germline ends came to 13 bases. Germline loops: CDR1 MNHEY, CDR2 SVGEGT. DNA of the CDR3: TGTGCCAGCAGGGAAGTGGGGTTGGAGACCCAGTACTTC. It yields the protein CASREVGLETQYF.

Within the sample, this clonotype is medium-sized (0.01 to 0.1%). The chain links TRBV20-1 to TRBJ2-1; TRBD2 agrees at 11 bases. CDR3 length: 17 residues. Germline values: CDR1 DFQATT, CDR2 SNEGSKA (reference sequence). The J segment lost 6 bases and the V segment lost 0 bases, leaving 10 bases of the junction unmatched. CDR3 region: CSARDYGGLAGGNEQFF. In nucleotides, the CDR3 is TGCAGTGCTAGAGATTACGGGGGGCTAGCGGGGGGCAATGAGCAGTTCTTC.

The chain is built from TRBV20-1 and TRBJ2-3, with D perhaps TRBD1 (6 bases). This CDR3 spans 14 amino acids. V lost 0 bases, J lost 4 bases, and 11 bases lay in between. The germline V gene encodes CDR1 DFQATT and CDR2 SNEGSKA (reference sequence). The CDR3 DNA reads as TGCAGTGCTAGAGATCCCAGGGGTGCAGATACGCAGTATTTT. It yields the protein CSARDPRGADTQYF.

This clonotype turned up a few times. This chain connects TRBV11-3 to TRBJ2-7; 10 nucleotides line up with TRBD1. There are 16 residues in the CDR3. Germline loops: CDR1 SGHNT, CDR2 YENEEA. V was clipped by 0 bases and J by 2 bases; unmatched bases: 4. The CDR3 DNA reads as TGTGCCAGCAGCTTAGAGCGGACAGGGGGGGCCTACGAGCAGTACTTC. It encodes CASSLERTGGAYEQYF.

The chain combines TRBV6-1 with TRBJ1-2; no definite D call. CDR1 is MNHNS and CDR2 is SASEGT in the germline V gene. This CDR3 region has 13 residues. V dropped 6 bases and J dropped 7 bases, with 15 bases sitting between them. The CDR3 loop is CASREGSWSGYTF. CDR3 in DNA: TGTGCCAGCAGGGAGGGAAGTTGGTCTGGCTACACCTTC.

A few counts support this clonotype. J is TRBJ2-5 and V is TRBV7-2; 8 bases align to TRBD2. The CDR3 has 17 residues. J gave up 2 bases and V 2 bases, and 10 bases lay outside the gene matches. The germline V gene encodes CDR1 SGHTA and CDR2 FQGNSA. The CDR3 sequence is CASSLSDLAGGQETQYF. CDR3 DNA sequence: TGTGCCAGCAGCTTAAGTGATTTGGCGGGAGGACAAGAGACCCAGTACTTC.

V usage is TRBV11-2 and J usage is TRBJ2-5; TRBD2 agrees at 13 bases. Germline CDR1 SGHAT, CDR2 FQNNGV. The J segment lost 5 bases and the V segment lost 5 bases, leaving 11 bases of the junction unmatched. This CDR3 is built from 17 residues. The CDR3 DNA reads TGTGCCAGCAGCCTCTGGAGCTCACTAGCGGGAGGGGAGACCCAGTACTTC. Protein sequence: CASSLWSSLAGGETQYF.

The chain couples TRBV20-1 to TRBJ2-6; D perhaps matches TRBD1 (6 bases). Per germline, CDR1 DFQATT and CDR2 SNEGSKA (reference sequence). Trimming shortened V by 3 bases and J by 0 bases, and 15 bases separated the two germline ends. The CDR3 is made up of 17 amino acids. The CDR3 DNA sequence: TGCAGTGCTAGCTCCAGAGGACAGCGCTCTGGGGCCAACGTCCTGACTTTC. Translated, it gives CSASSRGQRSGANVLTF.

The V call is TRBV5-5, the J call TRBJ1-2, with D uncertain. Trimming left V 0 bases short and J 4 bases short, with 7 bases between. The CDR3 sequence is 13 residues long. Germline CDR1 and CDR2: SGHKS and YYEKEE (reference sequence). CDR3: CASSLDGGYGYTF. The CDR3 DNA follows: TGTGCCAGCAGCTTGGATGGCGGCTATGGCTACACCTTC.

V gene TRBV9 combines with J gene TRBJ2-7, with TRBD1 identical over 8 bases. Germline CDR1 SGDLS, CDR2 YYNGEE. J was trimmed by 6 bases and V by 3 bases; bases with no gene match: 5. This CDR3 has 13 amino acids. The CDR3 region has the DNA TGTGCCAGCAGCGGGACAGGGTGGTCCGAGCAGTACTTC. Protein sequence: CASSGTGWSEQYF. Together with reference TRBV9 and TRBJ2-7, the CDR3 gives the full variable domain: DSGVTQTPKHLITATGQRVTLRCSPRSGDLSVYWYQQSLDQGLQFLIQYYNGEERAKGNILERFSAQQFPDLHSELNLSSLELGDSALYFCASSGTGWSEQYFGPGTRLTVT.

This clonotype has just a few counts. The chain links TRBV5-4 to TRBJ2-5; perhaps TRBD1 as D (6 bases). Deletions cut 5 bases from V and 1 base from J, with 12 bases between. Germline V CDR1 and CDR2: SGHNT, YYREEE (reference sequence). The CDR3 totals 14 residues. The CDR3 nucleotides read TGTGCCAGCAGTCCCGGACAGCGCCAAGAGACCCAGTACTTC. Translating it yields CASSPGQRQETQYF.

This clonotype has more than one count but fewer than ten. This chain connects TRBV6-2 or TRBV6-3 to TRBJ2-3, with TRBD2 matching 10 bases. CDR1 is MNHEY and CDR2 is SVGEGT in the germline V gene. This CDR3 is 17 amino acids long. With 7 bases clipped from V and 6 bases from J, the junction kept 16 bases outside the gene matches. CDR3 region: CASKGQSGRAVSDTQYF. CDR3 nucleotide sequence: TGTGCCAGCAAGGGCCAAAGCGGGAGGGCCGTTTCGGATACGCAGTATTTT.

This chain joins TRBV15 and TRBJ1-3; 7 bases fit TRBD1. V lost 4 bases to trimming and J lost 3 bases; unmatched junction nucleotides: 6. The CDR3 consists of 15 residues. Looked up from germline, CDR1 is LNHNV and CDR2 is YYDKDF (reference sequence). CDR3 loop: CATSIRTGGGNTIYF. DNA for the CDR3: TGTGCCACCAGCATAAGGACAGGAGGTGGAAACACCATATATTTT.

This clonotype turned up a few times. This chain connects TRBV15 to TRBJ1-2; D may be TRBD1 (5 bases). Germline CDR1 and CDR2: LNHNV and YYDKDF (reference sequence). V lost 4 bases and J lost 8, with 17 bases in between. This CDR3 spans 14 amino acids. CDR3 protein: CATSKTGLPTGYTF. Here the CDR3 DNA reads TGTGCCACCAGCAAAACAGGATTGCCTACGGGCTACACCTTC.

The chain recombines TRBV5-1 with TRBJ2-2, with D possibly being TRBD1 (6 bases). Germline V gene sequence: CDR1 SGHRS, CDR2 YFSETQ. The V gene lost 0 bases and the J gene lost 6 bases, with 9 bases spanning the gap. The CDR3 is 14 residues long. The DNA of the CDR3 is TGCGCCAGCAGCTTGGAGGGACACCCCGGGGAGCTGTTTTTT. This encodes CASSLEGHPGELFF. The variable domain in full, with the rest retrieved from reference TRBV5-1 and TRBJ2-2, is KAGVTQTPRYLIKTRGQQVTLSCSPISGHRSVSWYQQTPGQGLQFLFEYFSETQRNKGNFPGRFSGRQFSNSRSEMNVSTLELGDSALYLCASSLEGHPGELFFGEGSRLTVL.

This clonotype was seen a few times. The chain couples TRBV7-6 to TRBJ2-7; possible D gene TRBD1, 6 bases. The CDR3 runs 15 residues. V lost 5 bases to trimming and J lost 0 bases, with 14 bases between them. Germline V gene lookup returns CDR1 SGHVS and CDR2 FNYEAQ. The CDR3 is CASSAEPGHSYEQYF. In DNA, the CDR3 is TGTGCCAGCAGCGCCGAACCGGGACACTCCTACGAGCAGTACTTC.

This clonotype was observed a handful of times. The chain joins TRBV6-1 to TRBJ2-3; perhaps D is TRBD1 or TRBD2 (5 bases each). Germline V gene data show CDR1 as MNHNS and CDR2 as SASEGT. The CDR3 runs to 15 residues. Trimming took off 7 bases at V and 1 base at J, with 15 bases between the two ends. The CDR3 DNA sequence: TGTGCCAGCAAGTCGGGTCGGGGACGCACAGATACGCAGTATTTT. Residues: CASKSGRGRTDTQYF.

The chain joins TRBV7-9 to TRBJ2-7, with a weak D call TRBD1 (6 bases). From germline, CDR1 is SEHNR and CDR2 FQNEAQ (reference sequence). The V end was cut by 3 bases, the J end by 2 bases, with 11 bases between. This CDR3 has 14 residues. As DNA, the CDR3 is TGTGCCAGCAGCTTTTGGGACACCACCTACGAGCAGTACTTC. Residues: CASSFWDTTYEQYF.

The V and J genes are TRBV18 and TRBJ2-5; D not resolved. Per the germline V gene, CDR1 is KGHSH and CDR2 is LQKENI. The ends were cut back, 1 base at V and 7 bases at J, with 13 bases in the middle. The CDR3 length is 14 residues. CDR3 sequence: CASSPQTQLGTQYF. Written as DNA, the CDR3 is TGTGCCAGCTCACCACAGACCCAATTAGGGACCCAGTACTTC.

This chain joins TRBV2 and TRBJ1-5, with 7 bases matching TRBD1. This CDR3 is 16 amino acids long. With 6 bases clipped from V and 2 bases from J, the junction kept 10 bases outside the gene matches. The V gene's germline CDR1 is SNHLY and CDR2 FYNNEI. The CDR3 reads CASRESGGMGNQPQHF. The CDR3 nucleotides are TGTGCCAGCAGGGAGTCAGGGGGGATGGGCAATCAGCCCCAGCATTTT.

The chain uses TRBV12-3 or TRBV12-4 and TRBJ1-5; D is unclear. This CDR3 is built from 16 residues. V was trimmed by 5 bases and J by 2 bases, leaving 16 bases between them. In DNA, the CDR3 is TGTGCCAGCAGTCGCTCTGGGGTTATGGGCAATCAGCCCCAGCATTTT. It encodes CASSRSGVMGNQPQHF.

V is TRBV6-5 and J is TRBJ2-7; D is unresolved. Between the trimmed V and J ends, which lost 2 bases and 3 bases, there was a span of 14 bases. The CDR3 totals 15 residues. Per the germline V gene, CDR1 is MNHEY and CDR2 is SVGAGI. The CDR3 reads CASSYIGQALYEQYF. DNA for the CDR3: TGTGCCAGCAGTTACATCGGGCAGGCCCTCTACGAGCAGTACTTC.